These 21 T cell receptor beta chains were all obtained from the same sample, sequenced in a study of neurological immune-mediated disorders. One entry per CDR3 protein results from TCRdb running MiXCR on the 5' RACE reads. The table has about 120,000 distinct CDR3 sequences, roughly 3.4% seen once. The source material was PBMCs. These receptors all stem from a woman aged 30 to 39 with multiple sclerosis.

Concerning this clonotype: A much larger clone is a single base away; this may be a read error. The J gene is TRBJ2-7, the V gene TRBV3-1; D is undetermined. The V end was cut by 1 base, the J end by 2 bases, with 15 bases between. Germline V gene sequence: CDR1 LGHDT, CDR2 YNNKEL (reference sequence). CDR3 size: 16 residues. The CDR3 DNA reads as TGTGCCAGCAGCCAAGGGCGGCCCAGTCTAGCCTACGAGCAGTACTTC. It encodes CASSQGRPSLAYEQYF.

This clonotype was recorded at least ten times. J is TRBJ2-3 and V is TRBV6-6; possibly TRBD1 or TRBD2 for D (5 bases each). The CDR3 contains 17 residues. CDR1 MNHNY and CDR2 SVGAGI come from the germline V gene (reference sequence). The V end was cut by 1 base, the J end by 0 bases, with 14 bases between. The CDR3 here is CASSYFPGAGSTDTQYF. In DNA form, the CDR3 reads TGTGCCAGCAGTTACTTCCCCGGGGCGGGTAGCACAGATACGCAGTATTTT.

Ten or more counts support this clonotype. V usage is TRBV3-1 and J usage is TRBJ1-5, with no clear D. The CDR3 covers 13 residues. Germline V gene sequence: CDR1 LGHDT, CDR2 YNNKEL (reference sequence). V lost 1 base and J 3 bases, leaving 4 bases between the germline ends. CDR3 loop: CASSQVDNQPQHF. CDR3 nucleotide sequence: TGTGCCAGCAGCCAAGTGGACAATCAGCCCCAGCATTTT. The full variable domain, rest sourced from reference TRBV3-1 and TRBJ1-5, is DTAVSQTPKYLVTQMGNDKSIKCEQNLGHDTMYWYKQDSKKFLKIMFSYNNKELIINETVPNRFSPKSPDKAHLNLHINSLELGDSAVYFCASSQVDNQPQHFGDGTRLSIL.

This clonotype showed up many times. The CDR3 is CASGRSSYEQYF. CDR3 nucleotide sequence: TGTGCCAGCGGAAGGAGCTCCTACGAGCAGTACTTC. The V call is TRBV6-2 or TRBV6-3, the J call TRBJ2-7; no clear D gene. CDR3 size: 12 residues. V lost 8 bases and J lost 0, with 8 bases in between. CDR1 is MNHEY, CDR2 SVGEGT, per germline.

This clonotype occurred many times. J is TRBJ1-2 and V is TRBV25-1; D unclear. The CDR3 runs 13 residues. Germline CDR1 reads MGHDK; CDR2 reads SYGVNS. The V and J ends lost 3 bases and 1 base respectively, with 6 bases between them. CDR3 sequence (DNA): TGTGCCAGCAGTGACAGGAATAACTATGGCTACACCTTC. This codes for CASSDRNNYGYTF.

This clonotype came up many times. V gene TRBV20-1 combines with J gene TRBJ2-4, with TRBD1 matching 9 bases. With 0 bases clipped from V and 6 bases from J, the junction kept 6 bases outside the gene matches. CDR1 is DFQATT and CDR2 is SNEGSKA in the germline V gene (reference sequence). This CDR3 comprises 15 residues. The CDR3 here is CSARDMGQGINIQYF. CDR3 sequence (DNA): TGCAGTGCTAGAGATATGGGACAGGGAATAAACATTCAGTACTTC.

The sample holds many counts of this clonotype. The chain links TRBV29-1 to TRBJ2-1, with unresolved D. Trimming left V 4 bases short and J 4 bases short, with 5 bases between. The CDR3 sequence is 11 residues long. CDR1 and CDR2 from the germline V gene are SQVTM and ANQGSEA. The CDR3 DNA follows: TGCAGCGTTGTGGGGTACAATGAGCAGTTCTTC. This encodes CSVVGYNEQFF.

This clonotype was observed many times. The chain carries TRBV20-1 and TRBJ2-3; D may be TRBD2 (6 bases). In germline, CDR1 is DFQATT, CDR2 SNEGSKA (reference sequence). Trimming pared 1 base from V and 2 bases from J, leaving 13 bases between. The CDR3 has 15 amino acids. The CDR3 spells CSARVDSGLTDTQYF. The CDR3 nucleotides read TGCAGTGCTAGAGTGGATAGCGGCCTCACAGATACGCAGTATTTT.

This clonotype was seen at least ten times. This chain joins TRBV5-1 and TRBJ2-3; tentatively, D is TRBD2 (6 bases). CDR1 is SGHRS, CDR2 YFSETQ, per germline. Trimming left V 9 bases short and J 6 bases short, with 20 bases between. The CDR3 length is 14 residues. The CDR3 DNA reads as TGCGCCACCCGTGAGGAGGGCCTGTCGGATACGCAGTATTTT. Protein sequence: CATREEGLSDTQYF.

This clonotype came up a few times. The chain couples TRBV5-1 to TRBJ2-1; 12 bases map to TRBD2. J gave up 7 bases and V 4 bases, and 6 bases lay outside the gene matches. Germline CDR1 and CDR2: SGHRS and YFSETQ. The CDR3 has 15 amino acids. The CDR3 DNA is TGCGCCAGCAGCAAGGGACTAGCGGGCCTTAATGAGCAGTTCTTC. Translating it yields CASSKGLAGLNEQFF.

This clonotype has a count of ten or more. Sequence at one end of the junction differs from germline and may be a read error. CDR3 DNA sequence: TGTGCCAGCAACTTAGGCCCTAGCGGCGATGAGCAGTTCTTC. Translation gives CASNLGPSGDEQFF. V usage is TRBV7-6 and J usage is TRBJ2-1, with 7 bases lining up with TRBD2. CDR1 and CDR2 (germline): SGHVS, FNYEAQ. This CDR3 is 14 amino acids long. Full variable domain (missing parts from reference TRBV7-6 and TRBJ2-1): GAGVSQSPRYKVTKRGQDVALRCDPISGHVSLYWYRQALGQGPEFLTYFNYEAQQDKSGLPNDRFSAERPEGSISTLTIQRTEQRDSAMYRCASNLGPSGDEQFFGPGTRLTVL.

This clonotype was recorded at least ten times. V gene TRBV5-1 combines with J gene TRBJ1-1; 8 positions match TRBD1. V lost 4 bases, J lost 1 base, and 9 bases stayed unmatched. The CDR3 runs to 16 residues. Germline V CDR1 and CDR2: SGHRS, YFSETQ. CDR3 sequence: CASSPLRQGQNTEAFF. The DNA of the CDR3 is TGCGCCAGCAGCCCCTTGCGACAGGGGCAGAACACTGAAGCTTTCTTT.

In its sample, this clonotype was seen many times. The gene calls are TRBV5-6 and TRBJ2-7; a weak D match, TRBD1 (6 bases). The CDR3 has 15 amino acids. Germline assignment: CDR1 SGHDT and CDR2 YYEEEE. Trimming took 7 bases from V and 3 from J, leaving 20 bases between them. The CDR3 bases are TGTGCCAGCCTTGGTCGACAGGCATCCAGCTACGAGCAGTACTTC. Encoded protein: CASLGRQASSYEQYF.

This clonotype was seen many times. This sequence joins TRBV20-1 and TRBJ2-3; D remains unclear. Deletions cut 0 bases from V and 1 base from J, with 5 bases between. Germline loops: CDR1 DFQATT, CDR2 SNEGSKA (reference sequence). This CDR3 spans 13 amino acids. CDR3 in DNA: TGCAGTGCTAGAGATATAGGCACAGATACGCAGTATTTT. Its protein product is CSARDIGTDTQYF.

This clonotype was counted at least ten times. The rearrangement joins TRBV7-2 to TRBJ2-3, with TRBD2 identical over 7 bases. Germline CDR1 and CDR2: SGHTA and FQGNSA. This CDR3 is 16 amino acids long. V lost 1 base, J lost 1 base, and 5 bases stayed unmatched. The CDR3: CASSLGGLAGTDTQYF. The CDR3 DNA is TGTGCCAGCAGCTTAGGCGGCCTAGCGGGCACAGATACGCAGTATTTT.

This clonotype was observed at least ten times. The genes are TRBV29-1 and TRBJ1-1, with D possibly being TRBD1 (6 bases). Germline loops: CDR1 SQVTM, CDR2 ANQGSEA. V was pared by 6 bases and J by 1 base, with 6 bases between. The CDR3 loop spans 11 amino acids. CDR3 region: CSVGQNTEAFF. The CDR3 bases are TGCAGCGTGGGACAGAACACTGAAGCTTTCTTT.

This clonotype was seen at least ten times. This chain uses TRBV15 with TRBJ1-5, with a tentative D call TRBD1 (5 bases). V lost 5 bases, J lost 8 bases, and 10 bases lay in between. CDR1 LNHNV and CDR2 YYDKDF come from the germline V gene (reference sequence). This CDR3 comprises 12 residues. The CDR3 region is CATSGASEPQHF. In DNA form, the CDR3 reads TGTGCCACCAGCGGGGCGAGCGAGCCCCAGCATTTT. Supplemented by reference TRBV15 and TRBJ1-5, the full variable domain reads DAMVIQNPRYQVTQFGKPVTLSCSQTLNHNVMYWYQQKSSQAPKLLFHYYDKDFNNEADTPDNFQSRRPNTSFCFLDIRSPGLGDTAMYLCATSGASEPQHFGDGTRLSIL.

This clonotype was detected ten times or more. The rearrangement joins TRBV9 to TRBJ2-3; 8 bases align to TRBD2. The CDR3 extends over 15 amino acids. Germline loops: CDR1 SGDLS, CDR2 YYNGEE. The ends lost 10 bases at V and 1 base at J; junction bases unmatched: 11. DNA for the CDR3: TGTGCCTCTTGGGACGGGAGGGGTGGCACAGATACGCAGTATTTT. It codes for CASWDGRGGTDTQYF.

This clonotype appeared a few times. Here the CDR3 reads CASSPRDRASEQYF. The CDR3 DNA sequence: TGTGCCAGCTCACCCAGGGACAGGGCGTCCGAGCAGTACTTC. The rearrangement uses TRBV18 and TRBJ2-7, with TRBD1 matching 9 bases. The CDR3 consists of 14 residues. Germline lookup yields CDR1 KGHSH and CDR2 LQKENI. V lost 3 bases and J lost 6; bases outside the gene matches: 6.

Many counts were recorded for this clonotype. The chain combines TRBV20-1 with TRBJ2-2; D unclear. Germline V gives CDR1 DFQATT, CDR2 SNEGSKA (reference sequence). V dropped 3 bases and J dropped 1 base, with 6 bases sitting between them. The CDR3 contains 13 residues. CDR3 in DNA: TGCAGTGCTAGTGTTCTGAACACCGGGGAGCTGTTTTTT. Translation gives CSASVLNTGELFF.

This clonotype was seen many times. The conserved closing phenylalanine or tryptophan is absent in this CDR3, likely reflecting a read error. The limits of the CDR3 on the DNA are not certain, so only TCRdb's listed CDR3 is given. The rearrangement uses TRBV2 and TRBJ1-1; the table's TRBD1 call for D was not verified on the DNA. 11 amino acids form the CDR3, both terminal residues included. Germline assignment: CDR1 SNHLY and CDR2 FYNNEI. The CDR3 protein is CASSEVRDAVL.